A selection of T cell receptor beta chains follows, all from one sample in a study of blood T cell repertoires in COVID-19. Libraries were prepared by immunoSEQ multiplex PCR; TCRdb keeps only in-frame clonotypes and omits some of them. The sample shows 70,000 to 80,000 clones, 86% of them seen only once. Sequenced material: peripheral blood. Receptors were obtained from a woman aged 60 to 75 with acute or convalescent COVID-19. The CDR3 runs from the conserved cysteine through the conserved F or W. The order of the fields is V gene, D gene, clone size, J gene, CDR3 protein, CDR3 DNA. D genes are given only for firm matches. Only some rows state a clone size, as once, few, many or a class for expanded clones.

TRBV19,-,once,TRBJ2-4,CASSINLGGIQYF,TGTGCCAGTAGTATAAATCTGGGAGGCATTCAGTACTTC
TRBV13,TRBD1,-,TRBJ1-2,CASSPGTGPSLYGYTF,TGTGCCAGCAGCCCGGGGACAGGGCCCTCTCTTTATGGCTACACCTTC
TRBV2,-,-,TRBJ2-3,CASSGGRRLAQYF,TGTGCCAGTTCGGGGGGCCGCAGATTGGCGCAGTATTTT
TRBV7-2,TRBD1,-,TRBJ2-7,CASSQQGISYEQYF,TGTGCCAGCAGCCAACAGGGGATCTCCTACGAGCAGTACTTC
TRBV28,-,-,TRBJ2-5,CASSPRLVSQETQYF,TGTGCCAGCAGTCCGCGACTGGTCAGCCAAGAGACCCAGTACTTC
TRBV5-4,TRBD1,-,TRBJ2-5,CASSLTGVETQYF,TGTGCCAGCAGCCTGACAGGGGTTGAGACCCAGTACTTC
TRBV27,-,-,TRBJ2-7,CASRGDARGGYEQYF,TGTGCCAGCAGGGGGGATGCGCGGGGTGGTTACGAGCAGTACTTC
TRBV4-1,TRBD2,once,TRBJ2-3,CASSQAPPLAGGQDTQYF,TGCGCCAGCAGCCAAGCTCCCCCTCTAGCGGGGGGGCAGGATACGCAGTATTTT
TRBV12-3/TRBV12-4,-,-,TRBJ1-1,CASSLAGDTEAFF,TGTGCCAGCAGTTTGGCAGGGGACACTGAAGCTTTCTTT
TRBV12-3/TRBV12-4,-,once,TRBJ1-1,CATLMGARGRAFF,TGTGCCACCTTAATGGGGGCCCGGGGACGAGCTTTCTTT
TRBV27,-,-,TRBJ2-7,CASSSRATYEQYF,TGTGCCAGCAGTTCTAGAGCAACCTACGAGCAGTACTTC
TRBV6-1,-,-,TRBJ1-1,CASSEIMNTEAFF,TGTGCCAGCAGTGAAATAATGAACACTGAAGCTTTCTTT
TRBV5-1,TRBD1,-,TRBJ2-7,CASSLATGAIEQYF,TGCGCCAGCAGCTTGGCGACAGGGGCCATCGAGCAGTACTTC
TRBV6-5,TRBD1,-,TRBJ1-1,CASSPLQGGNTEAFF,TGTGCCAGCAGTCCCTTACAGGGGGGAAACACTGAAGCTTTCTTT
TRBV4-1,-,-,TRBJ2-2,CASSQDSGPNTGELFF,TGCGCCAGCAGCCAAGATTCGGGTCCGAACACCGGGGAGCTGTTTTTT
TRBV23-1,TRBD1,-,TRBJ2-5,CASSLSQGGAEETQYF,TGCGCCAGCAGTCTGTCCCAAGGGGGCGCGGAAGAGACCCAGTACTTC
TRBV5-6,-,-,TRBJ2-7,CASSLLAEALLDEQYF,TGTGCCAGCAGCTTACTAGCTGAGGCCCTATTAGACGAGCAGTACTTC
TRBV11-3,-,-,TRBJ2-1,CASSPAGAGVNEQFF,TGTGCCAGCAGCCCCGCGGGGGCTGGGGTGAATGAGCAGTTCTTC
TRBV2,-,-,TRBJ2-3,CASSQSRDTQYF,TGTGCCAGCAGCCAGTCTAGAGATACGCAGTATTTT
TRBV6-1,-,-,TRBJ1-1,CASSEPGMNTEAFF,TGTGCCAGCAGTGAACCAGGGATGAACACTGAAGCTTTCTTT
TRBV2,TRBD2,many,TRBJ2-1,CASIETLAGGLNEQFF,TGTGCCAGCATAGAAACACTAGCGGGGGGTCTCAATGAGCAGTTCTTC
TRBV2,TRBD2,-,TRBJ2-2,CASRGGTSNTGELFF,TGTGCCAGCAGAGGGGGGACTAGTAACACCGGGGAGCTGTTTTTT
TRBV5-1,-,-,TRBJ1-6,CASTEQGGPQNSPLHF,TGCGCCAGCACCGAGCAAGGGGGACCCCAAAATTCACCCCTCCACTTT
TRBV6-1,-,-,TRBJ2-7,CASSELTASYEQYF,TGTGCCAGCAGTGAATTAACAGCCTCCTACGAGCAGTACTTC
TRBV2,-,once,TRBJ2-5,CASNTLRETQYF,TGTGCCAGCAATACGCTACGGGAGACCCAGTACTTC
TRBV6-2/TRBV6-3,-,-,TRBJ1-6,CASSYSPVSPLHF,TGTGCCAGCAGTTACTCGCCAGTCTCACCCCTCCACTTT
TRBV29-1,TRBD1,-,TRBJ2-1,CSVGQGIYVEQFF,TGCAGCGTGGGACAGGGGATTTACGTTGAGCAGTTCTTC
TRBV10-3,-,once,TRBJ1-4,CAIADSVNEKLFF,TGTGCCATTGCCGACAGTGTCAATGAAAAACTGTTTTTT
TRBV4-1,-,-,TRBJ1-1,CASSETANTEAFF,TGCGCCAGCAGCGAAACAGCGAACACTGAAGCTTTCTTT
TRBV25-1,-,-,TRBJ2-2,CASSEWRGWAGELFF,TGTGCCAGCAGTGAATGGAGGGGATGGGCCGGGGAGCTGTTTTTT
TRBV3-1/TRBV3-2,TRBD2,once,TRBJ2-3,CASKSGGNTDTQYF,TGTGCCAGCAAGAGCGGGGGGAATACAGATACGCAGTATTTT
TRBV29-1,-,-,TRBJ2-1,CSGRDNEQFF,TGCAGCGGCAGGGACAATGAGCAGTTCTTC
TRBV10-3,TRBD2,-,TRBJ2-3,CAISPGGGARDTQYF,TGTGCCATCAGCCCTGGCGGGGGGGCGAGAGATACGCAGTATTTT
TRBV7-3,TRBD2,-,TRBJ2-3,CASSQQSGGGADTQYF,TGTGCCAGCAGCCAACAAAGCGGGGGAGGGGCAGATACGCAGTATTTT
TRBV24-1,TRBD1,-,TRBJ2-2,CATSDSTGTAYLSAGELFF,TGTGCCACCAGTGATTCCACCGGGACAGCCTACCTATCTGCCGGGGAGCTGTTTTTT
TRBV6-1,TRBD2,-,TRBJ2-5,CASSVTSGGTQETQYF,TGTGCCAGCAGTGTAACGAGCGGGGGGACACAAGAGACCCAGTACTTC
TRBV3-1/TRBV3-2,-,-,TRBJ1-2,CASSQEARRYGYTF,TGTGCCAGCAGCCAAGAAGCCAGGCGCTATGGCTACACCTTC
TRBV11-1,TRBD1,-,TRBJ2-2,CASCLRGSNTGELFF,TGTGCCAGCTGCCTCAGGGGGTCGAACACCGGGGAGCTGTTTTTT
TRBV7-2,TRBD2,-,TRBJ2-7,CASSFGTSGGYEQYF,TGTGCCAGCAGCTTTGGGACTAGCGGGGGTTACGAGCAGTACTTC
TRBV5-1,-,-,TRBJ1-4,CASSFGQGREKLFF,TGCGCCAGCAGCTTTGGGCAGGGAAGGGAAAAACTGTTTTTT